This T cell receptor beta chain is drawn from a study of T cell responses to AZD1222 COVID-19 vaccine. Comments on this clone: What it binds is unknown.

Study outcomes and limitations: Sampled repertoires all dated from after the peak T cell response.

V was trimmed by 5 bases and J by 7 bases, leaving 14 bases between them. CDR3 length: 13 residues. The table came from immunoSEQ multiplex PCR; TCRdb's copy has only in-frame clones and leaves some out. Altogether around 180,000 clones are present, just over 85% being singletons, with the ten largest covering less than 0.55%. The clonotype originates from an adult in good health. This chain joins TRBV12-3 or TRBV12-4 and TRBJ1-2; D is perhaps TRBD1 (6 bases). The input for sequencing was peripheral blood, taken on day 0 of AZD1222 vaccination. The CDR3 sequence: CASSIQGKGGYTF. The CDR3 coding sequence is TGTGCCAGCAGTATACAGGGAAAAGGTGGCTACACCTTC.